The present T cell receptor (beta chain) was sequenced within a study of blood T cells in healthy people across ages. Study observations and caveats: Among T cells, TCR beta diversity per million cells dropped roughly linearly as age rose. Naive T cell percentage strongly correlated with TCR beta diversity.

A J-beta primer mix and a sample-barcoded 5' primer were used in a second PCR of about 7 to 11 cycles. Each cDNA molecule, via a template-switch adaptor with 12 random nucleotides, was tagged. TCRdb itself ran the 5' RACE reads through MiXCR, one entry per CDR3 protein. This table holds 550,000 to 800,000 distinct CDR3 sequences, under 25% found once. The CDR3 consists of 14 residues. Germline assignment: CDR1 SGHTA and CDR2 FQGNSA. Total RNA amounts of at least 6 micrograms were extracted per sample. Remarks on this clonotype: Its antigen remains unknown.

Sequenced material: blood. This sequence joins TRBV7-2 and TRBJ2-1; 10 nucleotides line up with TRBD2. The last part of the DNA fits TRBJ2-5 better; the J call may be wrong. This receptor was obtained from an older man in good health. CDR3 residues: CASSQGTSVETQYF. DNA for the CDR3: TGTGCCAGCAGCCAAGGGACTAGCGTTGAGACCCAGTACTTC.